This T cell receptor (beta chain) was captured by sequencing in a study of blood T cells in healthy people across ages. Study-level points and caveats: A conclusive naive versus antigen-experienced comparison was prevented by the unsorted PBMCs. TCR beta diversity per million T cells fell roughly linearly with age.

On this clonotype itself: What it binds is not known.

Next came a second PCR, run for about 7 to 12 cycles, which used a sample-barcoded 5' primer along with a J-beta primer mix. Each of the cDNA molecules was tagged by a template-switch adaptor with 12 random nucleotides. TCRdb re-analysed the 5' RACE reads in MiXCR, keeping a single row per CDR3 protein. The sample lists 1.5 million to 2 million distinct CDR3 sequences, around 42% seen once, with approximately 22% in the top ten. The CDR3 length is 14 residues. Per the germline V gene, CDR1 is DFQATT and CDR2 is SNEGSKA (reference sequence). V lost 5 bases, J lost 2 bases, and 16 bases lay in between.

Material: blood. The V gene is TRBV20-1, the J gene TRBJ2-7, with D maybe TRBD1 (6 bases). This TCR derives from a human donor in good health. The CDR3 spells CSASPGHLPYEQYF. The CDR3 nucleotides read TGCAGTGCTTCTCCGGGACACCTACCCTACGAGCAGTACTTC.